This T cell receptor (beta chain) comes out of a study of T cell responses to AZD1222 COVID-19 vaccine. V lost 8 bases and J lost 5, with 13 bases in between. CDR3 size: 13 residues. CDR1 SGHTA and CDR2 FQGTGA come from the germline V gene. General study findings and limits: Donors, mostly white British, included more females; clonal diversity was possibly underestimated. None of the repertoires were sampled until the peak T cell response had passed. Spike-wide coverage was observed for vaccine-associated CD4 TCRs, with dominant responses at 160-218 and 743-854.

Details on this clone: Antigen: not known.

Clones were sequenced by immunoSEQ multiplex PCR, and TCRdb holds only the in-frame ones, with some missing. This table holds fewer than 85,000 clones, roughly four fifths found once. It was second doses at about 4 or about 12 weeks that were pooled. Source: peripheral blood, taken 28 days after the second AZD1222 dose. The chain has TRBV7-3 and TRBJ2-1, with D perhaps TRBD2 (6 bases). This clonotype was sampled from an adult who received the AZD1222 COVID-19 vaccine. The CDR3 loop reads CASSRGSNNEQFF. The CDR3 DNA is TGTGCCAGCTCGCGGGGCAGCAACAATGAGCAGTTCTTC.